Below, 11 T cell receptor beta chains from the same sample are listed, as sequenced in a study of identical twins (dated by TCRdb to the mid-2010s). The library was prepared using 5' RACE. The instrument was an Illumina HiSeq 2000. TCRdb reworked the public reads: Q25 trimming with fastp, MiXCR clone assembly, productive beta chains retained. CDR3 protein sequences are deduplicated, and each keeps its most common genes and DNA. This sample holds around 340,000 distinct CDR3 sequences; about 9% were observed only once. Under 10% of the sample belongs to the ten largest clones. Sequences were obtained from naive T cells sorted from blood. The cell subset or site label of this sample denotes: cells isolated with a human naive T-cell isolation kit. The origin of the receptors is a woman in her forties or fifties in good health.

This chain joins TRBV12-3 or TRBV12-4 and TRBJ2-2; 7 bases line up with TRBD2. CDR3 length: 15 residues. Unmatched junction bases numbered 4, after V lost 6 bases and J lost 0 bases. The CDR3 DNA reads TGTGCCAGCAGACCCACTAGCGCGAACACCGGGGAGCTGTTTTTT. As protein: CASRPTSANTGELFF.

The J gene is TRBJ1-4, the V gene TRBV27; D not resolved. V shed 3 bases and J shed 8 bases, with 13 bases lying between them. The CDR3 loop spans 14 amino acids. Germline assignment: CDR1 MNHEY and CDR2 SMNVEV (reference sequence). CDR3 DNA: TGTGCCAGCAGTTTTTTCGGGTCCCAGGAAAAACTGTTTTTT. It is translated as CASSFFGSQEKLFF.

This chain uses TRBV30 with TRBJ2-3; 7 positions match TRBD1. CDR3 size: 14 residues. Germline V gene data show CDR1 as GTSNPN and CDR2 as SVGIG (reference sequence). Trimming took 4 bases from V and 3 from J; bases not matched to a gene: 7. The CDR3 DNA sequence: TGTGCCTGGACCGAGACAGGGAAAACAGATACGCAGTATTTT. Amino acid sequence: CAWTETGKTDTQYF.

This clonotype was counted a few times. The J gene is TRBJ1-6, the V gene TRBV12-3 or TRBV12-4; tentatively, D is TRBD1 (5 bases). This CDR3 contains 14 residues. The ends were cut back, 3 bases at V and 7 bases at J, with 10 bases in the middle. In nucleotides, the CDR3 is TGTGCCAGCAGTTTTGCTCAGGGCAATTCACCCCTCCACTTT. Encoded protein: CASSFAQGNSPLHF.

The V call is TRBV5-1, the J call TRBJ1-2, with 7 bases that match TRBD1. V shed 4 bases and J 0 bases; nucleotides not matched to a gene: 12. CDR3 length equals 17 residues. CDR1 and CDR2 from the germline V gene are SGHRS and YFSETQ. The CDR3 DNA sequence: TGCGCCAGCAGCCCAACACCTATACAGGGGTCTAACTATGGCTACACCTTC. As protein: CASSPTPIQGSNYGYTF.

The sample holds a few counts of this clonotype. The CDR3 loop reads CASSLLTSGNEQFF. Written as DNA, the CDR3 is TGCGCCAGCAGCCTTCTCACTAGCGGCAATGAGCAGTTCTTC. This sequence joins TRBV5-1 and TRBJ2-1; 8 bases fit TRBD2. The CDR3 is 14 amino acids. Germline values: CDR1 SGHRS, CDR2 YFSETQ. After removal of 4 bases from V and 6 bases from J, the junction contained 6 bases not matched to a gene.

This clonotype was counted at least ten times. The chain has TRBV20-1 and TRBJ1-2; TRBD1 is a possible D gene (6 bases). Germline-derived CDR1 and CDR2 are DFQATT and SNEGSKA (reference sequence). The CDR3 runs 12 residues. V was cut by 0 bases and J by 5 bases, with 7 bases left in between. The CDR3 bases are TGCAGTGCTAGAGAACAGGGATATGGCTACACCTTC. It translates to CSAREQGYGYTF.

This clonotype was observed a handful of times. The chain uses TRBV7-6 and TRBJ2-2, with TRBD2 identical over 11 bases. This CDR3 has 16 amino acids. V shed 6 bases and J 2 bases; nucleotides not matched to a gene: 5. The germline V gene has CDR1 SGHVS and CDR2 FNYEAQ. The CDR3 here is CASRLRLAGNTGELFF. The CDR3 region has the DNA TGTGCCAGCAGATTAAGACTAGCGGGAAACACCGGGGAGCTGTTTTTT.

The table lists this clonotype with many counts. The chain has TRBV10-3 and TRBJ2-7, with 9 bases that match TRBD1. Germline loops: CDR1 ENHRY, CDR2 SYGVKD. This CDR3 spans 15 amino acids. Germline trimming cut 8 bases from V and 1 base from J; bases unmatched to any gene: 9. DNA of the CDR3: TGTGCCATCGCGACAGGGGGGGGGAGTTCCTACGAGCAGTACGTC. Its translation is CAIATGGGSSYEQYV.

This clonotype occurred many times. This chain connects TRBV5-1 to TRBJ2-1, with TRBD1 matching 7 bases. With V trimmed by 4 bases and J by 4 bases, 14 bases remained unmatched. The CDR3 has 17 amino acids. Germline V lookup: CDR1 SGHRS, CDR2 YFSETQ. CDR3 sequence: CASSRTGAGSRYNEQFF. The CDR3 nucleotides are TGCGCCAGCAGCCGTACAGGGGCTGGGAGCCGTTACAATGAGCAGTTCTTC.

The chain joins TRBV20-1 to TRBJ1-2; tentatively, D is TRBD1 (5 bases). The CDR3 is 11 amino acids. Germline V gene data show CDR1 as DFQATT and CDR2 as SNEGSKA (reference sequence). The V end was cut by 4 bases, the J end by 8 bases, with 11 bases between. The CDR3 DNA reads as TGCAGTGCTAAACAGGAATTGGGCTACACCTTC. Residues: CSAKQELGYTF.